This T cell receptor (beta chain) was identified during a study of beta chain features in type 1 diabetes. The V end lost 1 base, the J end lost 7 bases, and 28 bases lay between the germline ends. Germline V gives CDR1 GTSNPN, CDR2 SVGIG (reference sequence). The CDR3 is 18 residues long. Since all of the isolated RNA was reverse transcribed, expressed TCRB transcripts were what got sequenced. Only in-frame clones appear in the TCRdb table, and some are missing; sequencing was by immunoSEQ multiplex PCR. The sample gives around 450,000 clones, about an eighth of which show up once; over 0.035% is in the top ten.

The sample comprised naive CD4+ T cells from blood. The TCR sequence derives from a woman younger than 35 in good health. This chain uses TRBV30 with TRBJ1-2, with TRBD1 as a possible D gene (6 bases). CDR3 sequence: CAWSAGILPGREGVGYTF. The DNA for the CDR3 is TGTGCCTGGAGTGCGGGGATCCTACCCGGCAGGGAGGGGGTTGGCTACACCTTC.